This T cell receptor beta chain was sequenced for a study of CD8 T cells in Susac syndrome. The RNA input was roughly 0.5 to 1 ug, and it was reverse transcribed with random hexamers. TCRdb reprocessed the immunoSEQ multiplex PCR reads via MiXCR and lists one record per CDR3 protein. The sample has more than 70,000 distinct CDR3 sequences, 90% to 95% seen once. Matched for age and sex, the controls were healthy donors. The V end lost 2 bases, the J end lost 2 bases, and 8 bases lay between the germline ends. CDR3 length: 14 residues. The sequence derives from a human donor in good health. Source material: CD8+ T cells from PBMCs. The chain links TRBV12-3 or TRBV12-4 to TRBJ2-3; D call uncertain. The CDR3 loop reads CASSLPLLTDTQYF. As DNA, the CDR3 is TGTGCCAGCAGTTTACCGTTACTCACAGATACGCAGTATTTT.